A selection of T cell receptor beta chains follows, all from one sample in a study of CD4+ T cells in melanoma. Measured with immunoSEQ multiplex PCR; TCRdb has only the in-frame clones, and not every one. The sample lists 14,000 to 15,000 clones; less than 65% were seen once. The sample comprised cells from a culture (not recorded whether cultured in vitro). The receptors stem from a human donor with melanoma. The CDR3 runs from the conserved cysteine through the conserved F or W. A D gene is named only where the DNA matches it firmly. The size field is filled for only some rows; it gives once, few, many or a size class.

.,.,TRBJ2-2,TRBV29-1,TGCAGCGTCCAAGACATGCCCCCCGGGGAGCTGTTTTTT,CSVQDMPPGELFF
once,TRBD2,TRBJ2-1,TRBV11-1,TGTGCCAGCAGCTCTGATAGCGGGGGGCACTACAATGAGCAGTTCTTC,CASSSDSGGHYNEQFF
.,.,TRBJ1-2,TRBV11-2,TGTGCCAGCAGCTTAGACGGGGGGTCTTATTCGCGGGGGCTGAGGTATGGCTACACCTTC,CASSLDGGSYSRGLRYGYTF
.,.,TRBJ1-1,TRBV4-1,TGCGCCAGCAGCCACCCCGGGGCGCGACGTGGGGACCCGAATTTGGAGGACACTGAAGCTTTCTTT,CASSHPGARRGDPNLEDTEAFF
few,.,TRBJ1-4,TRBV5-1,TGCGCCAGCAGCTTGGGGGTTGCAACTAATGAAAAACTGTTTTTT,CASSLGVATNEKLFF
.,.,TRBJ2-2,TRBV4-2,TGTGCCAGCAGCCGGGACCCACAGGACACCGGGGAGCTGTTTTTT,CASSRDPQDTGELFF
.,.,TRBJ2-2,TRBV5-6,TGTGCCAGCAACGCACCCGGAGGGAGCCGGGAGCTGTTTTTT,CASNAPGGSRELFF
.,.,TRBJ1-1,TRBV18,TGTGCCAGCTCAGCCAGCCAGAACACTGAAGCTTTCTTT,CASSASQNTEAFF
.,TRBD1,TRBJ1-2,TRBV30,TGTGCCTGGAGGGGTCAGACAGGGCCCTACGGCTACACCTTC,CAWRGQTGPYGYTF
few,.,TRBJ1-3,TRBV18,TGTGCCAGCTCACCTCCGACAGCAAACACCATATATTTT,CASSPPTANTIYF
.,.,TRBJ2-2,TRBV6-5,TGTGCCAGCAGTTACAATCGGGCGCCGAACACCGGGGAGCTGTTTTTT,CASSYNRAPNTGELFF
.,TRBD2,TRBJ2-4,TRBV27,TGTGCCAGCAGGGGCCTTAGCGGGGGGGAGGAGAACATTCAGTACTTC,CASRGLSGGEENIQYF
few,.,TRBJ1-4,TRBV6-1,TGTGCCAGCAGTGAAAACAGGAATCTTGGGGAAAAACTGTTTTTT,CASSENRNLGEKLFF
.,.,TRBJ1-1,TRBV7-2,TGTGCCAGCAGCGCCTATACAGTGAACACTGAAGCTTTCTTT,CASSAYTVNTEAFF
few,.,TRBJ1-6,TRBV4-1,TGCGCCAGCAGCCAACTCGGAAGCTCCTATAATTCACCCCTCCACTTT,CASSQLGSSYNSPLHF
once,TRBD1,TRBJ1-1,TRBV6-5,TGTGCCAGGGACAGGGGGAACACTGAAGCTTTCTTT,CARDRGNTEAFF
.,.,TRBJ2-5,TRBV21-1,TGTGCCAGCAGCAAAGCGAAAGGGGTTGTGGCAGAGACCCAGTACTTC,CASSKAKGVVAETQYF
.,.,TRBJ1-1,TRBV28,TGTGCCACAGGACGGCCGGGGGTCCCTGAAGCTTTCTTT,CATGRPGVPEAFF
.,.,TRBJ2-1,TRBV11-2,TGTGCCAGCAGCCCCCCTAGCGCCTCCTACAATGAGCAGTTCTTC,CASSPPSASYNEQFF
.,TRBD1,TRBJ2-3,TRBV6-5,TGTGCCAGCGGACAGGGGTACAGCACAGATACGCAGTATTTT,CASGQGYSTDTQYF
.,.,TRBJ2-1,TRBV7-3,TGTGCCAGCAGCTTGGGTTTCAATGAGCAGTTCTTC,CASSLGFNEQFF
.,TRBD1,TRBJ2-7,TRBV5-1,TGCGCCAGCAGCTCAATAACAGGGGGCCCCTACGAGCAGTACTTC,CASSSITGGPYEQYF
.,.,TRBJ2-7,TRBV5-1,TGCGCCAGCAGCCAACGTTCCAGCACCCCCTACGAGCAGTACTTC,CASSQRSSTPYEQYF
.,TRBD1,TRBJ2-7,TRBV19,TGTGCCAGTAGCACCCGACAGGGGGCCGGTGAGCAGTACTTC,CASSTRQGAGEQYF
.,TRBD1,TRBJ1-1,TRBV5-4,TGTGCCGTTAAAGGGGGCTCCGACACTGAAGCTTTCTTT,CAVKGGSDTEAFF
.,.,TRBJ2-7,TRBV10-3,TGTGCCAGCGCAGGGGTCAACTACGAGCAGTACTTC,CASAGVNYEQYF
.,.,TRBJ2-7,TRBV5-3,TGTGCCAGAAGCCAGATAAGGAACTACGAGCAGTACTTC,CARSQIRNYEQYF
.,TRBD1,TRBJ2-7,TRBV7-8,TGTGCCAGCAGCTCCCGGACAGGGCTCTCCTACGAGCAGTACTTC,CASSSRTGLSYEQYF
.,TRBD1,TRBJ1-1,TRBV6-5,TGTGCCATCGCCCGGATACAGGGGAACCTTGAAGCTTTCTTT,CAIARIQGNLEAFF
few,.,TRBJ1-6,TRBV5-1,TGCGCCAGCAGCTTGCGCAGTGATAATTCACCCCTCCACTTT,CASSLRSDNSPLHF
.,.,TRBJ2-7,TRBV5-1,TGCGCCAGCAGGCCCGCCTACCGGGTCTACGAGCAGTACTTC,CASRPAYRVYEQYF
once,.,TRBJ1-4,TRBV7-9,TGTGCCAGCAGCTTAACTGGGTCTACTAATGAAAAACTGTTTTTT,CASSLTGSTNEKLFF
few,.,TRBJ1-3,TRBV5-1,TGCGCCAGCAGCCCGGAATTACAGGGATATGGAAACACCATATATTTT,CASSPELQGYGNTIYF
medium-sized,.,TRBJ1-1,TRBV29-1,TGCAGCGTTTTTAAGGGAAGGGCTTTCTTT,CSVFKGRAFF
.,.,TRBJ1-1,TRBV7-6,TGTGCCAGCAGCCTTCGGGCAGGGGATACTGAAGCTTTCTTT,CASSLRAGDTEAFF
once,.,TRBJ1-3,TRBV4-1,TGCGCCAGCAGCCTTTCGTTCGGGCTTGGAAACACCATATATTTT,CASSLSFGLGNTIYF
.,.,TRBJ2-3,TRBV6-1,TGTGCCAGCAGTGAAGGCGGGTCGCTGGGCACAGATACGCAGTATTTT,CASSEGGSLGTDTQYF
.,.,TRBJ1-5,TRBV7-9,TGTGCCAGCAGCTTAGATGGGCAGGGAGCGTTTGCATTT,CASSLDGQGAFAF
.,TRBD1,TRBJ1-1,TRBV6-5,TGTGCCAGCAACAACAGGGGGGGACTCGAAGCTTTCTTT,CASNNRGGLEAFF
.,.,TRBJ1-1,TRBV7-2,TGTGCCAGCAGCCCTGGGACGGCGAACACTGAAGCTTTCTTT,CASSPGTANTEAFF
.,TRBD1,TRBJ1-1,TRBV5-4,TGTGCCAGCAGCGTCGGGACAGGGGGCACTGAAGCTTTCTTT,CASSVGTGGTEAFF
few,.,TRBJ1-2,TRBV6-1,TGTGCCAGCATGCGACACCTGGTTTACACCTTC,CASMRHLVYTF
.,.,TRBJ1-1,TRBV7-9,TGTGCCAGCAGCATCTCAGGGTTAAGGAACACTGAAGCTTTCTTT,CASSISGLRNTEAFF
once,.,TRBJ1-1,TRBV4-2,TGTGCCAGCAGCTTGTACGAGCGGTTGAACACTGAAGCTTTCTTT,CASSLYERLNTEAFF
few,.,TRBJ1-2,TRBV18,TGTGCCAGCTCACCATACTCCGGGGATGGCTACACCTTC,CASSPYSGDGYTF
.,TRBD1,TRBJ1-6,TRBV18,TGTGCCAGCTCTCCGGACAGGGCAAATTCACCCCTCCACTTT,CASSPDRANSPLHF
.,.,TRBJ2-4,TRBV25-1,TGTGCCAGCAGTGCCGGAAGGATTCAGTACTTC,CASSAGRIQYF
.,TRBD2,TRBJ2-3,TRBV11-1,TGTGCCAGCAGCCGAAGACGCGGGGGAGGGACTGGCACAGATACGCAGTATTTT,CASSRRRGGGTGTDTQYF
once,.,TRBJ1-5,TRBV18,TGTGCCAGCTCACCGGCGACTAGGGCGCCCCAGCATTTT,CASSPATRAPQHF